Shown below are 9 T cell receptor beta chains from a single sample sequenced in a study of immune heterogeneity within non-small cell lung tumors. The authors amplified TCR beta CDR3 by multiplex PCR with 32 V and 13 J primers. TCRdb used MiXCR to reprocess the multiplex PCR reads, holding one entry per CDR3 protein. The sample shows 21,000 or so distinct CDR3 sequences, around 28% of them seen only once. Samples each supplied about 650 ng of bulk tumor genomic DNA as template. Spaced far apart, several biopsies were taken from each primary tumor during surgery. Patients had untreated, newly diagnosed non-small cell lung cancer and underwent curative surgery. The sequenced sample consisted of lung tumor tissue. Source of these receptors: a man between 40 and 49 years old with non-small cell lung cancer.

The V gene is TRBV5-1, the J gene TRBJ1-3; perhaps TRBD1 as D (5 bases). Trimming stripped 6 bases from V and 0 bases from J, with 13 bases between. CDR1 is SGHRS and CDR2 is YFSETQ in the germline V gene. This CDR3 contains 15 residues. In nucleotides, the CDR3 is TGCGCCAGCACACACAGGCCAAGCTCTGGAAACACCATATATTTT. This gives the protein CASTHRPSSGNTIYF.

Of note for this clonotype: The conserved phenylalanine or tryptophan is not found at the CDR3 terminus, so this likely reflects a read error. The chain couples TRBV6-5 to TRBJ2-3, with TRBD1 matching over 7 bases. Germline V gene lookup returns CDR1 MNHEY and CDR2 SVGAGI. The CDR3 length is 16 residues. This CDR3 reads CASSYGRTGGTDTQYY. For the CDR3, the DNA is TGTGCCAGCAGTTACGGCCGGACAGGAGGCACTGATACGCAGTATTAT.

The chain carries TRBV2 and TRBJ1-5, with D unresolved. This CDR3 spans 13 amino acids. Germline CDR1 SNHLY, CDR2 FYNNEI. V was trimmed by 3 bases and J by 3 bases, leaving 6 bases between them. DNA of the CDR3: TGTGCCAGCAGTGACCAGTTCAATCAGCCCCAGCATTTT. The encoded protein is CASSDQFNQPQHF.

The chain couples TRBV7-9 to TRBJ2-1, with 9 bases identical to TRBD2. This CDR3 comprises 16 residues. V trimming: 5 bases; J trimming: 9 bases; junction bases outside the gene matches: 14. The germline V gene encodes CDR1 SEHNR and CDR2 FQNEAQ (reference sequence). CDR3 loop: CASSPYGREGIVEQFF. The CDR3 nucleotides are TGTGCCAGCAGCCCCTATGGGCGGGAGGGAATTGTTGAGCAGTTCTTC.

This clonotype is labeled as medium-sized (0.01 to 0.1%). V usage is TRBV12-3 or TRBV12-4 and J usage is TRBJ1-1; TRBD1 might be the D (6 bases). This CDR3 region has 14 residues. V lost 2 bases and J lost 7, with 14 bases in between. The CDR3 loop is CASSLLSGVSEAFF. CDR3 bases: TGTGCCAGCAGTTTATTATCAGGGGTAAGTGAAGCTTTCTTT.

The V call is TRBV5-1, the J call TRBJ1-5, with D hard to call. Looked up from germline, CDR1 is SGHRS and CDR2 is YFSETQ. This CDR3 is 13 amino acids long. V dropped 4 bases and J dropped 6 bases, with 11 bases sitting between them. The CDR3 DNA sequence: TGCGCCAGCAGCCGATTCACTCGTCAGCCCCAGCATTTT. Translating it yields CASSRFTRQPQHF.

As regards this clonotype: A clone one base away is much larger, so this may be a read error. The chain combines TRBV12-3 or TRBV12-4 with TRBJ2-7; a weak D match, TRBD1 (6 bases). Trimming took 7 bases from V and 7 from J, leaving 17 bases between them. The CDR3 is made up of 13 amino acids. DNA of the CDR3: TGTGCCAGCATTAACAGGGTGCAGGGGGAGCAGTACTTC. This translates into CASINRVQGEQYF.

This CDR3 is CASSFQNPYEQYF. CDR3 nucleotide sequence: TGTGCCAGCAGCTTCCAGAACCCGTACGAGCAGTACTTC. V and J are TRBV7-9 and TRBJ2-7; D unclear. The CDR3 extends over 13 amino acids. Trimming took 3 bases from V and 4 from J, leaving 10 bases between them. Germline V lookup: CDR1 SEHNR, CDR2 FQNEAQ (reference sequence).

This clonotype has only one observation. This may come from a read error, since a much larger clone is one base off. The rearrangement uses TRBV4-2 and TRBJ1-2; 8 bases match TRBD1. This CDR3 is 14 amino acids long. The germline CDR1 and CDR2 sequences are LGHNA and YNFKEQ. The V segment lost 0 bases and the J segment 8 bases; nucleotides outside the gene matches: 5. The DNA for the CDR3 is TGTGCCAGCAGCCAAGACAGGGGGCCGTTAGGCTACACCTTC. Its protein product is CASSQDRGPLGYTF.